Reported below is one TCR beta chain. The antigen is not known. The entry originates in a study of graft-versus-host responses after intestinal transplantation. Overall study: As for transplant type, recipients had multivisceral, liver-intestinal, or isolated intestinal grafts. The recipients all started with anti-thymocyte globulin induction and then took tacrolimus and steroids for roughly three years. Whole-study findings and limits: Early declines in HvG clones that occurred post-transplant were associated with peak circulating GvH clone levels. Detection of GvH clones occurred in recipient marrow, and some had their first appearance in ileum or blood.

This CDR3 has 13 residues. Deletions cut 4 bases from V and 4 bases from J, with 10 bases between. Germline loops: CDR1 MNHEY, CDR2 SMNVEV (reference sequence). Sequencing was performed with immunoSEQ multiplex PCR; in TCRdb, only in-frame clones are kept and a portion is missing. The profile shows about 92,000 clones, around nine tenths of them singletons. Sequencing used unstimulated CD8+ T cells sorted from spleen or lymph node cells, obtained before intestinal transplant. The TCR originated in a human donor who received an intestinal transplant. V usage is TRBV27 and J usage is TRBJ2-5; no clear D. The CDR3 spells CASSYGSTETQYF. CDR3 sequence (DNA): TGTGCCAGCAGTTATGGGTCGACAGAGACCCAGTACTTC.